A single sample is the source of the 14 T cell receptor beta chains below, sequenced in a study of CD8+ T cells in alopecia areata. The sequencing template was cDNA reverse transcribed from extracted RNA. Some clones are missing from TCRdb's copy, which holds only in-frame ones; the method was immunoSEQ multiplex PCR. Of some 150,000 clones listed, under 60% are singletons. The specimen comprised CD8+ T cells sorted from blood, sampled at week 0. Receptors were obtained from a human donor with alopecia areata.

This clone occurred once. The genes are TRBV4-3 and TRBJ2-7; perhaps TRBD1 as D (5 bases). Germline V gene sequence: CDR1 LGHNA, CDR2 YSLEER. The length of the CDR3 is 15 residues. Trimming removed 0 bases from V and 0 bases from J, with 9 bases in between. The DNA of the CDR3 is TGCGCCAGCAGCCAAGATAGGGGCTACTCCTACGAGCAGTACTTC. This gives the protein CASSQDRGYSYEQYF.

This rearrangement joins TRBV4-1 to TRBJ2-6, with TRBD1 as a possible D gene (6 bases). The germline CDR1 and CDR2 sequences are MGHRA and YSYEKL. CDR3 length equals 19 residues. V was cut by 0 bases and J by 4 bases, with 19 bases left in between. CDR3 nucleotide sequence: TGCGCCAGCAGCCAAGACGACCTCGAGACAGGTACCGGGGCCAACGTCCTGACTTTC. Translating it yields CASSQDDLETGTGANVLTF.

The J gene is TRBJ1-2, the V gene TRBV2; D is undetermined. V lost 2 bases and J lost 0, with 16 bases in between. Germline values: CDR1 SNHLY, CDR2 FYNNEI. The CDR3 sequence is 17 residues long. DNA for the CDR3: TGTGCCAGCAGTGAAAGGGCACAATACAAGCCTAACTATGGCTACACCTTC. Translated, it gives CASSERAQYKPNYGYTF.

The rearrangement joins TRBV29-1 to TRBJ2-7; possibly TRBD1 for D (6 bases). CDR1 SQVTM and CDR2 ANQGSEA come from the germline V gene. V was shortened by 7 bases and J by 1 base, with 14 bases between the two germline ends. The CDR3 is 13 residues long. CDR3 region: CSARTGLSYEQYF. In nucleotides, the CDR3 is TGCAGCGCTCGTACAGGGCTATCCTACGAGCAGTACTTC.

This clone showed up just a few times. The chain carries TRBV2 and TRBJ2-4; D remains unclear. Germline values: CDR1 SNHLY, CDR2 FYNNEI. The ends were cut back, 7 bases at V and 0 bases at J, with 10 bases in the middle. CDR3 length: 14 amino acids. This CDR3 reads CASKLNLAKNIQYF. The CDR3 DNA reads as TGTGCCAGCAAACTTAATCTAGCCAAAAACATTCAGTACTTC. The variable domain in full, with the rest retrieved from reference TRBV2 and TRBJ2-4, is EPEVTQTPSHQVTQMGQEVILRCVPISNHLYFYWYRQILGQKVEFLVSFYNNEISEKSEIFDDQFSVERPDGSNFTLKIRSTKLEDSAMYFCASKLNLAKNIQYFGAGTRLSVL.

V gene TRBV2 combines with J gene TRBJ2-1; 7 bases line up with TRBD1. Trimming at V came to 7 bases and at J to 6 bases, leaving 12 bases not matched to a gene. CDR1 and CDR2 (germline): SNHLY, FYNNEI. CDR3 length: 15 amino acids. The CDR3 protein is CASITGTEMLNEQFF. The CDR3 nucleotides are TGTGCCAGCATCACCGGGACAGAGATGCTCAATGAGCAGTTCTTC. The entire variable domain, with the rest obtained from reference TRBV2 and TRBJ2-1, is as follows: EPEVTQTPSHQVTQMGQEVILRCVPISNHLYFYWYRQILGQKVEFLVSFYNNEISEKSEIFDDQFSVERPDGSNFTLKIRSTKLEDSAMYFCASITGTEMLNEQFFGPGTRLTVL.

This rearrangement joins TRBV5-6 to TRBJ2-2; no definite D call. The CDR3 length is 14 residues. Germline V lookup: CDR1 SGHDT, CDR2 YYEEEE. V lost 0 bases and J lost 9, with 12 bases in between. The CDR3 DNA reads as TGTGCCAGCAGCTTGGAGGTCCCTGGGAGGGAGCTGTTTTTT. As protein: CASSLEVPGRELFF.

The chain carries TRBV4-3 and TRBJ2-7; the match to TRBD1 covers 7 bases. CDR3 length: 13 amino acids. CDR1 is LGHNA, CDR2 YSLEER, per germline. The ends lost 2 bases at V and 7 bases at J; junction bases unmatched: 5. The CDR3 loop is CASSQSTGLEQYF. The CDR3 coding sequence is TGCGCCAGCAGCCAATCGACAGGGCTGGAGCAGTACTTC.

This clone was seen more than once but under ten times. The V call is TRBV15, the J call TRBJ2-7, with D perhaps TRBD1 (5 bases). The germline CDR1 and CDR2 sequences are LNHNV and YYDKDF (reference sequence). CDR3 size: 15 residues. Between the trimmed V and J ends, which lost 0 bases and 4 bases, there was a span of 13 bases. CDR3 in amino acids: CATSRDRGNSYEQYF. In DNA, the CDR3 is TGTGCCACCAGCAGAGATAGGGGTAACTCATACGAGCAGTACTTC.

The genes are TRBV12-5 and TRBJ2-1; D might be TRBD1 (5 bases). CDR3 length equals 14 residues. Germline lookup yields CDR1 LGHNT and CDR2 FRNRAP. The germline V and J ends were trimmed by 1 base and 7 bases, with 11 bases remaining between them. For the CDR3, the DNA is TGTGCTAGTGGTTTGGGGGGCCACTTTAATGAGCAGTTCTTC. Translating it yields CASGLGGHFNEQFF.

CDR3 sequence (DNA): TGTGCCTGGAGCCCGGGACTACACACTGAAGCTTTCTTT. Translation: CAWSPGLHTEAFF. The V call is TRBV30, the J call TRBJ1-1; tentative D call: TRBD1 (5 bases). CDR1 and CDR2 (germline): GTSNPN, SVGIG (reference sequence). Trimming pared 3 bases from V and 3 bases from J, leaving 11 bases between. The length of the CDR3 is 13 residues. Together with reference TRBV30 and TRBJ1-1, the CDR3 gives the full variable domain: SQTIHQWPATLVQPVGSPLSLECTVEGTSNPNLYWYRQAAGRGLQLLFYSVGIGQISSEVPQNLSASRPQDRQFILSSKKLLLSDSGFYLCAWSPGLHTEAFFGQGTRLTVV.

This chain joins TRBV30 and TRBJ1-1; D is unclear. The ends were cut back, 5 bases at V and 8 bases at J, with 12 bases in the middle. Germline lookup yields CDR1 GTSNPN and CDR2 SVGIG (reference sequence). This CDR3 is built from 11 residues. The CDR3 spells CAWASGFEAFF. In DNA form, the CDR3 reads TGTGCCTGGGCGAGCGGATTCGAAGCTTTCTTT.

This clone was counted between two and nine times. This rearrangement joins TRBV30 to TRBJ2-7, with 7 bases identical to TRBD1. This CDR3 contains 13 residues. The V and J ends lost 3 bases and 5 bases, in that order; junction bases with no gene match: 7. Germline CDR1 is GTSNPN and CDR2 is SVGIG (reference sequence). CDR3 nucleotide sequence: TGTGCCTGGAGCAGGGGGAATGATGACGAGCAGTACTTC. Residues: CAWSRGNDDEQYF.

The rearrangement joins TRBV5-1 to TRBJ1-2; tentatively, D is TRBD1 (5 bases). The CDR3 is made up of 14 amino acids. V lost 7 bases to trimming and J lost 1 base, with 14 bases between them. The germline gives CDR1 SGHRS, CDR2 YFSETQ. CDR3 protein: CASSGQGNNYGYTF. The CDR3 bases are TGCGCCAGCTCCGGGCAGGGCAATAACTATGGCTACACCTTC.